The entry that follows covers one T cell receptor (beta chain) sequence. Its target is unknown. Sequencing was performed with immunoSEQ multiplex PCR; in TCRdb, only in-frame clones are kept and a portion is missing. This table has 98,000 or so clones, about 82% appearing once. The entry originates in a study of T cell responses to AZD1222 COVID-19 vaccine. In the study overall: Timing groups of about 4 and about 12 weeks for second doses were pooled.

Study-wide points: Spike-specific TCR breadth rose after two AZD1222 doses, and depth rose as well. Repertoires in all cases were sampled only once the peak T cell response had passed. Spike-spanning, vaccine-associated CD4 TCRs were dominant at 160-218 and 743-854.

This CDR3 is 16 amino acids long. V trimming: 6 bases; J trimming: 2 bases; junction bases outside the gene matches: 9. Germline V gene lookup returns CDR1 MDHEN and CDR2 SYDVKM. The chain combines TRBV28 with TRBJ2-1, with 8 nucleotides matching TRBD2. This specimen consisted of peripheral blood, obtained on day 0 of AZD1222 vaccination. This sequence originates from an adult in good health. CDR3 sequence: CASSPQKRGTYNEQFF. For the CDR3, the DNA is TGTGCCAGCAGCCCCCAAAAGCGGGGGACCTACAATGAGCAGTTCTTC.